This T cell receptor beta chain stems from a study of T-cell memory formation after mild COVID-19. Across the study: Clusters of TCRs were largely donor specific. Findings and limits, study-wide: Contracting clones from day 15 to 85 showed balanced CD4/CD8; later expanders favored CD4+. Clones that contracted clustered mainly in CM and EM if CD4+ and in EMRA if CD8+. Clonal second-wave expansions that peaked on day 37 had unconfirmed SARS-CoV-2 specificity.

This clonotype came up many times. The antigen is undetermined. TCRdb fed the 5' RACE reads into MiXCR, producing one record per CDR3 protein. The sample shows fewer than 110,000 distinct CDR3 sequences, 13% to 15% of them seen only once. The sequence came from a man aged 18-30 years who had mild COVID-19 (a few samples of this study predate the infection). Cell type and time point are not known. Sequences were obtained from PBMCs or a T cell subset sorted from them (not recorded which).

CDR3 region: CASSITGSPYEQYF. DNA for the CDR3: TGCGCCAGCAGTATAACAGGGAGTCCCTACGAGCAGTACTTC. The V call is TRBV5-1, the J call TRBJ2-7; perhaps TRBD1 as D (6 bases). Trimming took off 5 bases at V and 2 bases at J, with 14 bases between the two ends. The CDR3 consists of 14 residues. The V gene's germline CDR1 is SGHRS and CDR2 YFSETQ. Full variable domain (outside the CDR3, taken from reference TRBV5-1 and TRBJ2-7): KAGVTQTPRYLIKTRGQQVTLSCSPISGHRSVSWYQQTPGQGLQFLFEYFSETQRNKGNFPGRFSGRQFSNSRSEMNVSTLELGDSALYLCASSITGSPYEQYFGPGTRLTVT.